The 5 T cell receptor beta chains given below trace back to one sample, sequenced in a study of T-cell memory formation after mild COVID-19. TCRdb re-called the 5' RACE reads through MiXCR, storing one row per CDR3 protein. Of approximately 290,000 distinct CDR3 sequences listed, around 19% are singletons. The sequencing sample was made of PBMCs or a T cell subset sorted from them (not recorded which). The receptors were sampled from a man in his late teens or twenties who had mild COVID-19 (a few samples of this study predate the infection). Cell type and time point are not known.

V and J are TRBV12-3 or TRBV12-4 and TRBJ2-1; weak D call: TRBD2 (5 bases). This CDR3 comprises 14 residues. Trimming removed 3 bases from V and 8 bases from J, with 14 bases in between. CDR3 residues: CASSFPGEKDEQFF. CDR3 nucleotide sequence: TGTGCCAGCAGTTTTCCCGGGGAAAAGGATGAGCAGTTCTTC.

The rearrangement uses TRBV28 and TRBJ1-2; D not certain. CDR3 length: 13 amino acids. In germline, CDR1 is MDHEN, CDR2 SYDVKM. The germline V and J ends were trimmed by 6 bases and 7 bases, with 15 bases remaining between them. For the CDR3, the DNA is TGTGCCAGCAGCCTTACAGCCACGGGTGGCTACACCTTC. Translating it yields CASSLTATGGYTF.

The gene calls are TRBV7-6 and TRBJ2-7; 9 bases are a match to TRBD2. This CDR3 contains 15 residues. V dropped 5 bases and J dropped 0; count of bases not matched to a gene: 5. Per the germline V gene, CDR1 is SGHVS and CDR2 is FNYEAQ. CDR3 in amino acids: CASSRSGGLSYEQYF. In DNA form, the CDR3 reads TGTGCCAGCAGCCGAAGCGGGGGGCTCTCCTACGAGCAGTACTTC.

The chain links TRBV6-5 to TRBJ2-1; 8 bases line up with TRBD1. CDR1 MNHEY and CDR2 SVGAGI come from the germline V gene. This CDR3 is 16 amino acids long. With V trimmed by 4 bases and J by 0 bases, 5 bases remained unmatched. In DNA, the CDR3 is TGTGCCAGCAGTTTCAGGACAGGGAGCTCCTACAATGAGCAGTTCTTC. Translating gives CASSFRTGSSYNEQFF.

This clonotype came up a few times. The V gene is TRBV5-1, the J gene TRBJ2-6; 10 nucleotides line up with TRBD1. This CDR3 is 17 amino acids long. Trimming at V came to 6 bases and at J to 1 base, leaving 7 bases not matched to a gene. Germline V gene sequence: CDR1 SGHRS, CDR2 YFSETQ. The CDR3 nucleotides read TGCGCCAGCAACCTCAGGGACAGGGGATCTGGGGCCAACGTCCTGACTTTC. Its translation: CASNLRDRGSGANVLTF.